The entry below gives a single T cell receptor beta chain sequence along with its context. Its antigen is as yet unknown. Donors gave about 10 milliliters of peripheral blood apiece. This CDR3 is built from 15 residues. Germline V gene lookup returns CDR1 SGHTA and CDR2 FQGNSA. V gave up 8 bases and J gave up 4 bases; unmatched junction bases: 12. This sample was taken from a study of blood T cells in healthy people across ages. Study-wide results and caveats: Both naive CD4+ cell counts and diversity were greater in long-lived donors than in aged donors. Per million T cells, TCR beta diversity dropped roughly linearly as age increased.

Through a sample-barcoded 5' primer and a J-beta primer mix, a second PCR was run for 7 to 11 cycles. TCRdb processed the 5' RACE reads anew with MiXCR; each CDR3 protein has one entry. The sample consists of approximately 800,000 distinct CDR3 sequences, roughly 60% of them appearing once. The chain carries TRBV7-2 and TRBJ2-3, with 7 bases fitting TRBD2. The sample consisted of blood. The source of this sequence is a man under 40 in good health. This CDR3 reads CASSRKREFPDTQYF. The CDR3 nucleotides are TGTGCCAGCTCAAGGAAGCGGGAATTCCCAGATACGCAGTATTTT.